This entry describes one T cell receptor beta chain. This sample was included in a study of response to subunit inactivated influenza vaccine. Between the trimmed V and J ends, which lost 3 bases and 5 bases, there was a span of 7 bases. CDR1 is DFQATT, CDR2 SNEGSKA, per germline (reference sequence). The CDR3 is 11 residues long. MiXCR, run by TCRdb on the RT-PCR reads, gives a single entry per CDR3 protein. The sample lists about 780,000 distinct CDR3 sequences; around 18% were seen once. This clonotype originated in a man between 45 and 60 years old who received an inactivated influenza vaccine. This material consisted of PBMCs from blood, taken 4 to 6 days after vaccination. The chain has TRBV20-1 and TRBJ2-5, with no clear D. This CDR3 is CSASREETQYF. DNA of the CDR3: TGCAGTGCTAGTAGAGAGGAGACCCAGTACTTC.